This TCR beta chain was documented in a study of cytotoxic CD8 clonotypes in ibrutinib-treated CLL. Study-level findings and limits: Clonality was higher at ibrutinib response and returned toward baseline at progression. Clonotypes that were public were uncommon, and they contracted or stayed stable on treatment. For progressing versus sustained-remission patients, sampling times were not the same.

The CDR3 sequence is 15 residues long. The ends were cut back, 7 bases at V and 4 bases at J, with 17 bases in the middle. The germline V gene has CDR1 SGHRS and CDR2 YFSETQ. Produced via immunoSEQ multiplex PCR; TCRdb's table is partial and in-frame only. The repertoire consists of fewer than 80,000 clones, with 57% occurring once and the leading ten covering approximately 14%. About this clone itself: Its antigen is not known.

This clonotype was sampled from a human donor with chronic lymphocytic leukemia. This rearrangement joins TRBV5-1 to TRBJ1-4; tentatively, D is TRBD1 (6 bases). The sequenced sample was PBMCs, obtained after 12 months of ibrutinib treatment. For the CDR3, the DNA is TGCGCCAGCCAACTCACACAGGGCAATAATGAAAAACTGTTTTTT. Translation gives CASQLTQGNNEKLFF. The full variable domain, completed using reference TRBV5-1 and TRBJ1-4, is KAGVTQTPRYLIKTRGQQVTLSCSPISGHRSVSWYQQTPGQGLQFLFEYFSETQRNKGNFPGRFSGRQFSNSRSEMNVSTLELGDSALYLCASQLTQGNNEKLFFGSGTQLSVL.